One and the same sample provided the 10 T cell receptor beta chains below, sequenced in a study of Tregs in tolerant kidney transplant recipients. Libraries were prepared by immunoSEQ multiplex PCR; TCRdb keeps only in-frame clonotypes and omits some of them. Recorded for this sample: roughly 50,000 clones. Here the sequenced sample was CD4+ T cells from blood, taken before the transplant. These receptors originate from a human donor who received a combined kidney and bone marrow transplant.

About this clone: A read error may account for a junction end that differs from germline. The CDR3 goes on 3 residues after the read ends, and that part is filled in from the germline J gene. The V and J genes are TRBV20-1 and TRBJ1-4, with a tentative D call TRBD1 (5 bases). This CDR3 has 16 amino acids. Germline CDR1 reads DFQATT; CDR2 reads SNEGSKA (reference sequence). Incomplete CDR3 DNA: TGCAGTGCTAGAGATCGGAGACAGAGCGCAAATGGAAAA. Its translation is CSARDRRQSANGK. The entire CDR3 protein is CSARDRRQSANGKLFF.

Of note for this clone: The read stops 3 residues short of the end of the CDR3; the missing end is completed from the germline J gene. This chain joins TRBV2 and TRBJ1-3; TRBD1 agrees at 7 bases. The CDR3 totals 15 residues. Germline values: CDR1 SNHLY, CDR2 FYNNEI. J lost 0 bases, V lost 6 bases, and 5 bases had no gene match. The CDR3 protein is CASSRDRVSGNTIYF. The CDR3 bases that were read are TGTGCCAGCAGCCGTGACAGGGTCTCTGGAAACACC. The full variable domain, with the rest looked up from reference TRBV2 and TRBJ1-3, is EPEVTQTPSHQVTQMGQEVILRCVPISNHLYFYWYRQILGQKVEFLVSFYNNEISEKSEIFDDQFSVERPDGSNFTLKIRSTKLEDSAMYFCASSRDRVSGNTIYFGEGSWLTVV.

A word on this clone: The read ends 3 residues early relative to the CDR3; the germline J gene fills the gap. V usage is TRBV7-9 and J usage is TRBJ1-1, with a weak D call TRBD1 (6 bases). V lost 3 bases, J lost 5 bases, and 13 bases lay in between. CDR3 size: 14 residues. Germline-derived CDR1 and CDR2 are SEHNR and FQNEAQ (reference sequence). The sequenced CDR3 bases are TGTGCCAGCAGCTTGGTACAGGGTAAGACTGAA. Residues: CASSLVQGKTE. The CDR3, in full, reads CASSLVQGKTEAFF. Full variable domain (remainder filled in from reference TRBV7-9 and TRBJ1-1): DTGVSQNPRHKITKRGQNVTFRCDPISEHNRLYWYRQTLGQGPEFLTYFQNEAQLEKSRLLSDRFSAERPKGSFSTLEIQRTEQGDSAMYLCASSLVQGKTEAFFGQGTRLTVV.

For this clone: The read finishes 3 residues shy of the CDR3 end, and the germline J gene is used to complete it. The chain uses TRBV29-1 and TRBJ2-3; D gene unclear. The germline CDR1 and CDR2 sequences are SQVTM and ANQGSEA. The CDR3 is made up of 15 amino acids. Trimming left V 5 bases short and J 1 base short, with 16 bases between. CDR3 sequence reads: CSVPHTRLGTDTQYF. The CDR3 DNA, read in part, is TGCAGCGTTCCCCACACCCGTCTGGGCACAGATACG.

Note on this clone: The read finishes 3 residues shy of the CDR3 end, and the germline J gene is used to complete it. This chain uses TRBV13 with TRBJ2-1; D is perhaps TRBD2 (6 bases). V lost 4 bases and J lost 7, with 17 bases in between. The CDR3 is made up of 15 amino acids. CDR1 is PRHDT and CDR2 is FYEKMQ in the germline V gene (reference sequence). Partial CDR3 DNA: TGTGCCAGCAGCTCCCTGTGGCGGGGAGGAAATGAG. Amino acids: CASSSLWRGGNE. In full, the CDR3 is CASSSLWRGGNEQFF. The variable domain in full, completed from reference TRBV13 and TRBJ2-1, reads AAGVIQSPRHLIKEKRETATLKCYPIPRHDTVYWYQQGPGQDPQFLISFYEKMQSDKGSIPDRFSAQQFSDYHSELNMSSLELGDSALYFCASSSLWRGGNEQFFGPGTRLTVL.

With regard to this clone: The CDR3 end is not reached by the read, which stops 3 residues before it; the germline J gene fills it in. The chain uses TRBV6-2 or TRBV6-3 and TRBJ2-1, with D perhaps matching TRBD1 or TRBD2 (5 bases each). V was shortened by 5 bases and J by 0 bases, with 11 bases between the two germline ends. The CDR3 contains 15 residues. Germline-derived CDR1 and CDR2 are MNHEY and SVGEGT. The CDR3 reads CASSLEGSSYNEQFF. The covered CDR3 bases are TGTGCCAGCAGTCTCGAGGGGAGCTCCTACAATGAG.

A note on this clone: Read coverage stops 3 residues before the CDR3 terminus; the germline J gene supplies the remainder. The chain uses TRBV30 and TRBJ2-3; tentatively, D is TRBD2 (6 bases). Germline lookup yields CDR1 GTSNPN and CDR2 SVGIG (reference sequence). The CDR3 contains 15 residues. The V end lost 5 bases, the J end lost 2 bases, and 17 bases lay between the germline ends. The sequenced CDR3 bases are TGTGCCTGGGGCGGGGTAGCGGCCGCCACAGATACG. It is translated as CAWGGVAAATDT. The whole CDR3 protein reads CAWGGVAAATDTQYF.

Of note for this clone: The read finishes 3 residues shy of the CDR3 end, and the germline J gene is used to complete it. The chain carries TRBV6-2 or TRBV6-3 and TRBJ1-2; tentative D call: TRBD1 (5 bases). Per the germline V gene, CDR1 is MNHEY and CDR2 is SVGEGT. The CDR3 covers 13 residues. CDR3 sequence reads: CASSYGWGRGYTF. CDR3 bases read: TGTGCCAGCAGTTACGGCTGGGGCCGGGGC.

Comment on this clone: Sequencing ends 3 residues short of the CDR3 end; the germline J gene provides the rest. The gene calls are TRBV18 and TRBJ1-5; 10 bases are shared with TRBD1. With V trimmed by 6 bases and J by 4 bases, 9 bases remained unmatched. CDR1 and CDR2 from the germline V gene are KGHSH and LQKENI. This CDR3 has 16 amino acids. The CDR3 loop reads CASSSGGQGMNQPQHF. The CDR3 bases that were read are TGTGCCAGCTCGTCAGGGGGACAGGGGATGAATCAGCCC.

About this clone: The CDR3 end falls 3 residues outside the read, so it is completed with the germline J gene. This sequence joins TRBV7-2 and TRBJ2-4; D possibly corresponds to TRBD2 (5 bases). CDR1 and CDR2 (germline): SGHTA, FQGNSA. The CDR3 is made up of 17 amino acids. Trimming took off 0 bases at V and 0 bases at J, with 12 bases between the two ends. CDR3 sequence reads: CASSLARGSGAKNIQYF. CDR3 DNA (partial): TGTGCCAGCAGCTTAGCTCGGGGTAGTGGAGCCAAAAACATT. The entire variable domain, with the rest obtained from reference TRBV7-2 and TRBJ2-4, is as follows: GAGVSQSPSNKVTEKGKDVELRCDPISGHTALYWYRQSLGQGLEFLIYFQGNSAPDKSGLPSDRFSAERTGGSVSTLTIQRTQQEDSAVYLCASSLARGSGAKNIQYFGAGTRLSVL.